The clone carrying this T cell receptor (beta chain) was seen ten or more times. Its cognate antigen is unknown. This sample stems from a study of neurological immune-mediated disorders. Study background: The multiple sclerosis group of approximately 35 included around 30 relapsing-remitting and 3 secondary progressive patients. Study conclusions and caveats: The multiple sclerosis repertoire cluster had no clinical or MRI feature associated with it. No expanded-clone CDR3 amino acid sequence recurred across subjects, suggesting private TCR-beta repertoires. The most TCR clonal expansion was seen in HTLV-1-associated myelopathy, and the least was seen in multiple sclerosis, which fell below healthy controls.

Trimming pared 3 bases from V and 7 bases from J, leaving 9 bases between. This CDR3 region has 11 residues. Germline lookup yields CDR1 DFQATT and CDR2 SNEGSKA (reference sequence). TCRdb passed the 5' RACE reads through MiXCR, listing each CDR3 protein once. The sample records tens of thousands of distinct CDR3 sequences, about 5% being singletons. This rearrangement joins TRBV20-1 to TRBJ2-5; D is unclear. The origin of this receptor is a woman aged 25 to 39 with multiple sclerosis. The sequenced sample consisted of PBMCs. This CDR3 is CSARIRGTQYF. The CDR3 region has the DNA TGCAGTGCTAGGATCCGAGGGACCCAGTACTTC.